The rows below give T cell receptor beta chains drawn from one sample of a study of blood T cell repertoires in COVID-19. Generated by immunoSEQ multiplex PCR, the TCRdb table keeps only in-frame clones and is missing some. The profile shows about 69,000 clones, 79% of them singletons. Sequenced: peripheral blood. The source of these receptors is a man between 60 and 75 years old with acute or convalescent COVID-19. Each CDR3 is given with its conserved first and last residue. Each record gives: clone size, J gene, D gene, V gene, CDR3 protein, CDR3 DNA. D genes are given only for firm matches. Clone size is given for some rows only: seen once, a few or many times, or a class if the clone is expanded.

NA	TRBJ2-7	TRBD1	TRBV19	CASSTSGQGIYEQYF	TGTGCCAGTAGTACTTCGGGACAGGGGATTTACGAGCAGTACTTC
NA	TRBJ1-1	NA	TRBV6-5	CASSDLGATEAFF	TGTGCCAGCAGCGATCTAGGAGCCACTGAAGCTTTCTTT
few	TRBJ2-5	NA	TRBV18	CASSLRQIGETQYF	TGTGCCAGCTCACTCCGACAGATCGGAGAGACCCAGTACTTC
NA	TRBJ2-2	TRBD1	TRBV15	CATSSPGQTNTGELFF	TGTGCCACCAGCAGTCCGGGACAGACGAACACCGGGGAGCTGTTTTTT
NA	TRBJ2-5	TRBD2	TRBV2	CASQRTSGGLQETQYF	TGTGCCAGCCAACGGACTAGCGGGGGACTTCAGGAGACCCAGTACTTC
NA	TRBJ1-1	TRBD1	TRBV5-1	CASSLGTGGTEAFF	TGCGCCAGCAGCTTGGGGACAGGGGGCACTGAAGCTTTCTTT
NA	TRBJ1-6	TRBD1	TRBV18	CASRTGASSYNSPLHF	TGTGCCAGCCGGACAGGGGCAAGCTCCTATAATTCACCCCTCCACTTT
medium-sized	TRBJ1-1	NA	TRBV15	CATSSVPGMRNTEAFF	TGTGCCACCAGCAGTGTTCCAGGGATGAGGAACACTGAAGCTTTCTTT
NA	TRBJ2-5	TRBD1	TRBV7-8	CASSAHRGETQYF	TGTGCCAGCAGCGCCCACAGGGGTGAGACCCAGTACTTC
NA	TRBJ2-6	NA	TRBV5-1	CASSLDPGAGANVLTF	TGCGCCAGCAGCTTGGACCCCGGGGCTGGGGCCAACGTCCTGACTTTC
NA	TRBJ1-6	NA	TRBV20-1	CSASPRVGNSPLHF	TGCAGTGCTAGTCCCAGGGTGGGGAATTCACCCCTCCACTTT
NA	TRBJ2-1	NA	TRBV7-3	CASSRGNDNEQFF	TGTGCCAGCAGCCGGGGGAACGACAATGAGCAGTTCTTC
NA	TRBJ1-1	NA	TRBV4-2	CASSQTRRQRDTEAFF	TGTGCCAGCAGCCAGACACGGCGACAGCGGGACACTGAAGCTTTCTTT
NA	TRBJ1-1	NA	TRBV4-1	CASSPRGDTEAFF	TGCGCCAGCAGCCCACGTGGAGACACTGAAGCTTTCTTT
NA	TRBJ1-1	TRBD1	TRBV20-1	CSASWTGGNTEAFF	TGCAGTGCTAGTTGGACAGGGGGGAACACTGAAGCTTTCTTT
once	TRBJ1-1	NA	TRBV18	CASARGGNTEAFF	TGTGCCAGCGCTAGGGGCGGGAACACTGAAGCTTTCTTT
NA	TRBJ2-4	NA	TRBV9	CASSADLAKNIQYF	TGTGCCAGCAGCGCCGACTTAGCCAAAAACATTCAGTACTTC
NA	TRBJ1-6	TRBD1	TRBV13	CASTWGTGRVGNSPLHF	TGTGCCAGCACCTGGGGGACAGGGAGAGTGGGTAATTCACCCCTCCACTTT
once	TRBJ1-6	NA	TRBV28	CASSSTTGYSSPLHF	TGTGCCAGCAGTTCAACCACAGGGTACAGTTCACCCCTCCACTTT
NA	TRBJ1-6	NA	TRBV6-4	CASSEVPGSSSPLHF	TGTGCCAGCAGTGAAGTTCCGGGGTCTTCATCACCCCTCCACTTT
few	TRBJ2-7	TRBD1	TRBV16	CASSQGTVTYEQYF	TGTGCCAGCAGCCAAGGGACAGTAACCTACGAGCAGTACTTC
NA	TRBJ1-3	NA	TRBV2	CASSERATVRGGNTIYF	TGTGCCAGCAGTGAAAGAGCGACAGTAAGGGGTGGAAACACCATATATTTT
NA	TRBJ1-2	NA	TRBV21-1	CASRWRDHYGYTF	TGTGCCAGCAGATGGAGGGACCACTATGGCTACACCTTC
many	TRBJ1-2	NA	TRBV2	CASILEELTFYGYTF	TGTGCCAGCATCCTGGAGGAGCTAACGTTCTATGGCTACACCTTC
NA	TRBJ2-1	TRBD1	TRBV4-3	CASSQQQGYYNEQFF	TGCGCCAGCAGCCAGCAACAGGGGTACTACAATGAGCAGTTCTTC
NA	TRBJ1-2	NA	TRBV4-1	CASSQGQTGNYGYTF	TGCGCCAGCAGCCAAGGTCAAACAGGGAACTATGGCTACACCTTC
NA	TRBJ1-2	NA	TRBV7-8	CASSLAVAGYGYTF	TGTGCCAGCAGCTTAGCAGTGGCAGGCTATGGCTACACCTTC
NA	TRBJ1-3	NA	TRBV7-9	CASSLQISGNTIYF	TGTGCCAGCAGCCTACAGATCTCTGGAAACACCATATATTTT
NA	TRBJ2-1	NA	TRBV29-1	CSACFPSVNEQFF	TGCAGCGCTTGCTTCCCATCGGTGAATGAGCAGTTCTTC
NA	TRBJ1-1	NA	TRBV3-1/TRBV3-2	CASSQVGVGAEAFF	TGTGCCAGCAGCCAAGTAGGGGTAGGGGCTGAAGCTTTCTTT
NA	TRBJ2-3	TRBD1	TRBV3-1/TRBV3-2	CASSQAEGGSADTQYF	TGTGCCAGCAGCCAAGCTGAAGGGGGCAGCGCAGATACGCAGTATTTT
NA	TRBJ1-1	TRBD1	TRBV6-6	CASSYAGGDTEAFF	TGTGCCAGCAGTTACGCAGGGGGCGACACTGAAGCTTTCTTT
NA	TRBJ2-2	TRBD1	TRBV4-3	CASSQRHPGQGAGELFF	TGCGCCAGCAGCCAGAGACACCCGGGACAGGGGGCCGGGGAGCTGTTTTTT
few	TRBJ2-7	TRBD1	TRBV9	CASSTGGYEQYF	TGTGCCAGCAGTACAGGGGGCTACGAGCAGTACTTC
few	TRBJ1-3	NA	TRBV6-1	CASSEATGGNTIYF	TGTGCCAGCAGTGAAGCGACAGGCGGAAACACCATATATTTT
NA	TRBJ2-1	NA	TRBV29-1	CSVATEREQFF	TGCAGCGTTGCTACGGAGCGTGAGCAGTTCTTC
NA	TRBJ2-2	NA	TRBV2	CASKPGLGFTGELFF	TGTGCCAGCAAGCCGGGACTGGGATTCACCGGGGAGCTGTTTTTT
NA	TRBJ2-7	NA	TRBV6-6	CASSLEAYEQYF	TGTGCCAGCAGCTTAGAAGCCTACGAGCAGTACTTC
NA	TRBJ2-7	TRBD2	TRBV5-1	CASSSPPGGYEQYF	TGCGCCAGCAGCTCTCCCCCGGGGGGTTACGAGCAGTACTTC
NA	TRBJ1-5	TRBD1	TRBV9	CASSAGQSNQPQHF	TGTGCCAGCAGCGCGGGACAGAGCAATCAGCCCCAGCATTTT
once	TRBJ1-2	NA	TRBV4-1	CASTQERAGNYGYTF	TGCGCCAGCACCCAGGAGCGGGCAGGGAACTATGGCTACACCTTC
NA	TRBJ1-1	NA	TRBV7-9	CASSPGRNTEAFF	TGTGCCAGCAGCCCCGGTCGAAACACTGAAGCTTTCTTT
NA	TRBJ1-2	TRBD1	TRBV5-1	CASSSPDRGDYGYTF	TGCGCCAGCAGCTCACCGGACAGGGGTGACTATGGCTACACCTTC
once	TRBJ1-5	NA	TRBV9	CASSPRGNQPQHF	TGTGCCAGCAGCCCCAGGGGAAATCAGCCCCAGCATTTT
once	TRBJ1-2	TRBD1	TRBV6-4	CASRPQGEGAYYGYTF	TGTGCCAGCAGACCACAGGGGGAAGGGGCTTACTATGGCTACACCTTC
NA	TRBJ2-1	TRBD2	TRBV9	CASSGVPASGGGEQFF	TGTGCCAGCAGCGGCGTCCCAGCTAGCGGGGGGGGTGAGCAGTTCTTC
NA	TRBJ2-7	TRBD1	TRBV24-1	CATSGQGYEQYF	TGTGCCACGTCCGGACAGGGGTACGAGCAGTACTTC
NA	TRBJ2-1	NA	TRBV21-1	CASSKVEGRQDRVHNEQFF	TGTGCCAGCAGCAAAGTGGAAGGCCGACAGGACAGGGTCCACAATGAGCAGTTCTTC
NA	TRBJ1-1	NA	TRBV23-1	CASSQSAGRVENTEAFF	TGCGCCAGCAGTCAATCCGCGGGGCGGGTGGAGAACACTGAAGCTTTCTTT
NA	TRBJ2-5	TRBD2	TRBV7-2	CASSLSSGATGWETQYF	TGTGCCAGCAGCTTATCTAGCGGGGCCACGGGTTGGGAGACCCAGTACTTC
NA	TRBJ2-4	NA	TRBV19	CASSARDRNLAKNIQYF	TGTGCCAGTAGTGCGCGAGACAGAAATCTAGCCAAAAACATTCAGTACTTC
NA	TRBJ1-5	TRBD1	TRBV7-8	CASSLMGQGVGNNQPQHF	TGTGCCAGCAGCTTAATGGGACAGGGAGTGGGTAACAATCAGCCCCAGCATTTT
NA	TRBJ1-5	TRBD1	TRBV5-6	CASSSRDRDLSNQPQHF	TGTGCCAGCAGCTCCCGGGACAGGGACCTTAGCAATCAGCCCCAGCATTTT
once	TRBJ1-4	NA	TRBV2	CASWAATNEKLFF	TGTGCCAGCTGGGCAGCAACTAATGAAAAACTGTTTTTT